Reported below is one T cell receptor beta chain. CDR1 and CDR2 (germline): SEHNR, FQNEAQ (reference sequence). This CDR3 region has 17 residues. V shed 1 base, J shed 4 bases, and the junction held 7 bases outside the gene matches. These data come from a study of blood T cell repertoires in COVID-19. Produced via immunoSEQ multiplex PCR; TCRdb's table is partial and in-frame only. The sample has roughly 180,000 clones, roughly 84% seen once; the top ten hold approximately 18%. Sample: PBMCs or T cells enriched from blood (not recorded which). J is TRBJ2-3 and V is TRBV7-9, with 11 positions matching TRBD2. This receptor was taken from a man aged 60 to 75 who had recovered from COVID-19. In nucleotides, the CDR3 is TGTGCCAGCAGCTTAGGGGTGGGACTAGCGGCCTCAGATACGCAGTATTTT. As protein: CASSLGVGLAASDTQYF. The full variable domain, with the rest looked up from reference TRBV7-9 and TRBJ2-3, is DTGVSQNPRHKITKRGQNVTFRCDPISEHNRLYWYRQTLGQGPEFLTYFQNEAQLEKSRLLSDRFSAERPKGSFSTLEIQRTEQGDSAMYLCASSLGVGLAASDTQYFGPGTRLTVL.